The entry that follows covers one T cell receptor beta chain sequence. Its target is unknown. The CDR3 extends over 15 amino acids. Germline CDR1 PRHDT, CDR2 FYEKMQ (reference sequence). The V and J ends lost 5 bases and 8 bases, in that order; junction bases with no gene match: 13. There were likely unrecorded immune exposures, though donors were nominally healthy when sampled. The data belong to a study of cytomegalovirus exposure and HLA in healthy donors. The study ran its PCR with 60 Vbeta and 13 Jbeta primers. TCRdb's table, derived via immunoSEQ multiplex PCR, lists solely in-frame clones and lacks some. The sample consists of approximately 140,000 clones, around 77% of them appearing once. Study-level results: The authors reported that TCR beta sequences could predict HLA-A and HLA-B alleles. These predictions were accurate for most subjects in the first cohort. Reportedly, cytomegalovirus status was diagnosed with high sensitivity and specificity.

This clonotype was sampled from a woman in her fifties or sixties in good health and CMV-seronegative. This chain uses TRBV13 with TRBJ1-2; 8 positions agree with TRBD1. Sequenced input: PBMCs. The CDR3 spells CASSPGQGPFRGYTF. The CDR3 DNA follows: TGTGCCAGCAGCCCCGGACAGGGACCCTTTCGGGGCTACACCTTC.